Listed here are 6 T cell receptor beta chains from one sample, sequenced in a study of OX40 agonist ivuxolimab in advanced cancers. TCRdb's table, derived via immunoSEQ multiplex PCR, lists solely in-frame clones and lacks some. The top ten clones hold 3.5% to 4% of a sample with 100,000 or so clones, around 85% of them seen once. The starting material was CD4+ or CD8+ T cells sorted from blood, obtained in a trial of the OX40 agonist ivuxolimab. These receptors came from an adult with an advanced solid tumor such as melanoma, head and neck, liver or kidney cancer.

The rearrangement uses TRBV28 and TRBJ2-7; D uncertain. With 3 bases removed from V and 0 bases from J, the gap between germline ends came to 15 bases. Per the germline V gene, CDR1 is MDHEN and CDR2 is SYDVKM. The CDR3 loop spans 16 amino acids. Written as DNA, the CDR3 is TGTGCCAGCAGTTTCCCCCTTGAGCACCCCTCCTACGAGCAGTACTTC. Its translation is CASSFPLEHPSYEQYF.

The rearrangement uses TRBV7-2 and TRBJ2-1; 14 bases agree with TRBD2. CDR3 length: 15 amino acids. J was trimmed by 9 bases and V by 5 bases; bases with no gene match: 6. CDR1 and CDR2 (germline): SGHTA, FQGNSA. The CDR3 here is CASSPGLAGVGEQFF. The CDR3 region has the DNA TGTGCCAGCAGCCCGGGACTAGCGGGAGTTGGTGAGCAGTTCTTC.

The V and J genes are TRBV30 and TRBJ1-4; D gene uncertain. Germline lookup yields CDR1 GTSNPN and CDR2 SVGIG (reference sequence). The germline V and J ends were trimmed by 1 base and 4 bases, with 1 base remaining between them. The CDR3 runs 11 residues. The CDR3 DNA is TGTGCCTGGAGTGGTAATGAAAAACTGTTTTTT. This codes for CAWSGNEKLFF.

The chain recombines TRBV28 with TRBJ2-2; the D is unclear. This CDR3 is 16 amino acids long. CDR1 is MDHEN and CDR2 is SYDVKM in the germline V gene. V dropped 2 bases and J dropped 2 bases, with 12 bases sitting between them. CDR3 sequence: CASSLVVRLNTGELFF. The CDR3 nucleotides read TGTGCCAGCAGTTTAGTTGTGAGACTCAACACCGGGGAGCTGTTTTTT.

This CDR3 reads CASSVQGLIGPNTGELFF. Here the CDR3 DNA reads TGTGCCAGCAGCGTGCAGGGGTTAATAGGTCCGAACACCGGGGAGCTGTTTTTT. The V call is TRBV9, the J call TRBJ2-2, with D possibly TRBD1 on 6 matching bases. Trimming stripped 2 bases from V and 0 bases from J, with 17 bases between. The CDR3 length is 18 residues. Germline CDR1 SGDLS, CDR2 YYNGEE.

The chain carries TRBV5-6 and TRBJ2-1; TRBD2 aligns across 8 bases. The germline V gene encodes CDR1 SGHDT and CDR2 YYEEEE. The length of the CDR3 is 17 residues. J gave up 12 bases and V 4 bases, and 21 bases lay outside the gene matches. For the CDR3, the DNA is TGTGCCAGCAGCGACCGACGGGGGGGAGAGTTTACAATGAGGCAGTTCTTC. Translation gives CASSDRRGGEFTMRQFF. Together with reference TRBV5-6 and TRBJ2-1, the CDR3 gives the full variable domain: DAGVTQSPTHLIKTRGQQVTLRCSPKSGHDTVSWYQQALGQGPQFIFQYYEEEERQRGNFPDRFSGHQFPNYSSELNVNALLLGDSALYLCASSDRRGGEFTMRQFFGPGTRLTVL.